This T cell receptor (beta chain) appears in the sequencing data of a study of technical replicates of blood from several donors. This table comes from immunoSEQ multiplex PCR, and its TCRdb copy is limited to in-frame clones, with some not included. This sample yields approximately 69,000 clones, of which 88% are seen a single time; approximately 5% belongs to the top ten. The germline CDR1 and CDR2 sequences are SEHNR and FQNEAQ (reference sequence). This CDR3 has 12 residues. On this clone itself: Germline and junction disagree at one end, which may indicate a read error.

This clonotype was obtained from a human donor in good health. Some clones in this sample may be carry-over from other donors' samples. The sample comprised PBMCs. The chain links TRBV7-9 to TRBJ1-1; 7 nucleotides agree with TRBD1. CDR3 in amino acids: CASSLEDREVSF. The CDR3 DNA follows: TGTGCCAGCAGCTTAGAAGACAGGGAGGTATCCTTT.